The T cell receptor (beta chain) under discussion was sequenced for a study of cytomegalovirus exposure and HLA in healthy donors. Study context: Per a later analysis, the 666 first-cohort and 120 validation repertoires shared one platform.

Study-level findings and limits: It was confirmed in vitro that three of the CMV-associated chains were specific for CMV antigens. Reportedly, cytomegalovirus status was diagnosed with high sensitivity and specificity.

Losses at the gene ends were 6 bases for V and 5 bases for J; bases not matched to a gene: 9. This CDR3 spans 16 amino acids. In germline, CDR1 is MNHNY, CDR2 SVGAGI (reference sequence). Concerning this clone itself: Its antigen remains unknown.

This table comes from immunoSEQ multiplex PCR, and its TCRdb copy is limited to in-frame clones, with some not included. The profile shows approximately 160,000 clones, 85% to 90% of them singletons. The J gene is TRBJ2-1, the V gene TRBV6-6; 11 bases line up with TRBD2. This TCR derives from a woman younger than 35 in good health and CMV-seropositive. The specimen was PBMCs. In DNA form, the CDR3 reads TGTGCCAGCAGCCTCATGGGGACTAGCGGAAACAATGAGCAGTTCTTC. The encoded protein is CASSLMGTSGNNEQFF.